The 5 T cell receptor beta chains below all came from one sample that was sequenced in a study of neurological immune-mediated disorders. One entry per CDR3 protein results from TCRdb running MiXCR on the 5' RACE reads. The sample holds tens of thousands of distinct CDR3 sequences, about 8% seen once. Sample time point: longitudinal time-point 3. Sequences were obtained from PBMCs. The origin of the receptors is a woman aged 40 to 50 in good health.

In this sample, this clonotype turned up many times. The chain carries TRBV12-3 or TRBV12-4 and TRBJ2-1; the D is unclear. This CDR3 comprises 15 residues. V shed 3 bases and J shed 2 bases, with 11 bases lying between them. The CDR3, as DNA: TGTGCCAGCAGTTTCTCCAATGGTGCCTACAATGAGCAGTTCTTC. This encodes CASSFSNGAYNEQFF.

This clonotype was seen many times. This sequence joins TRBV4-3 and TRBJ2-7; the D call may be TRBD1 or TRBD2 (5 bases each). The CDR3 has 15 residues. Per germline, CDR1 LGHNA and CDR2 YSLEER. The V end was cut by 4 bases, the J end by 0 bases, with 13 bases between. The CDR3 DNA sequence: TGCGCCAGCAGCCTCGGGACGGGGAACTCCTACGAGCAGTACTTC. Amino acids: CASSLGTGNSYEQYF.

The rearrangement links TRBV6-1 to TRBJ2-7; 12 nucleotides agree with TRBD1. The CDR3 is made up of 16 amino acids. Germline V lookup: CDR1 MNHNS, CDR2 SASEGT. J gave up 2 bases and V 6 bases, and 8 bases lay outside the gene matches. The CDR3 region has the DNA TGTGCCAGCAGCGGGACAGGGGGCGACCCCCCCTACGAGCAGTACTTC. Translating gives CASSGTGGDPPYEQYF.

This clonotype was seen ten or more times. The chain has TRBV4-3 and TRBJ2-7; 9 bases agree with TRBD2. The CDR3 loop spans 17 amino acids. Trimming took 1 base from V and 1 from J; bases not matched to a gene: 8. Germline V gives CDR1 LGHNA, CDR2 YSLEER. CDR3 bases: TGCGCCAGCAGCCAAGGACTCGGCCTAGCGGGGTCCTACGAGCAGTACTTC. Translation gives CASSQGLGLAGSYEQYF.

This clonotype has a count of ten or more. The V call is TRBV5-1, the J call TRBJ2-7, with D tentatively TRBD1 (6 bases). The CDR3 has 18 residues. Between the trimmed V and J ends, which lost 3 bases and 4 bases, there was a span of 26 bases. Germline CDR1 is SGHRS and CDR2 is YFSETQ. CDR3 nucleotide sequence: TGCGCCAGCAGCTCAGCAGGCTCTACCTTAGGGGGATTTTACGAGCAGTACTTC. Encoded protein: CASSSAGSTLGGFYEQYF.